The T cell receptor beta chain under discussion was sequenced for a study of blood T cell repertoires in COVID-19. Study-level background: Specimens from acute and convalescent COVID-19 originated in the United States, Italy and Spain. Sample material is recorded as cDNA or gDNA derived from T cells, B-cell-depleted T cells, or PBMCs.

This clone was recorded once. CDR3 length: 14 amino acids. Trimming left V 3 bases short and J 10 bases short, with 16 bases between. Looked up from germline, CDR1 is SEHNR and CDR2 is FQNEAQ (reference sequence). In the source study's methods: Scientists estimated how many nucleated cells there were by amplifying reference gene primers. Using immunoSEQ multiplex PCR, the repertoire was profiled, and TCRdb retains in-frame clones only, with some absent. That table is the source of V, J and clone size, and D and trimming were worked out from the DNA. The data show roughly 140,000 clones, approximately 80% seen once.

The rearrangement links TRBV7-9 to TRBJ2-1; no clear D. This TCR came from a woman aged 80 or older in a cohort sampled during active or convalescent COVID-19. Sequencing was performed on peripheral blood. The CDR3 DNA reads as TGTGCCAGCAGCTTTCCGGTGTTTGCCTCGGAGCAGTTCTTC. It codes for CASSFPVFASEQFF.